Following are 16 T cell receptor beta chains from one sample sequenced in a study of OX40 agonist ivuxolimab in advanced cancers. The table came from immunoSEQ multiplex PCR; TCRdb's copy has only in-frame clones and leaves some out. There are roughly 43,000 clones in the sample; 75% to 95% occur only once, and 4.9% lies in the top ten. Source: CD4+ or CD8+ T cells sorted from blood, taken in a trial of the OX40 agonist ivuxolimab. Source of these receptors: an adult with an advanced solid tumor such as melanoma, head and neck, liver or kidney cancer.

The V and J genes are TRBV28 and TRBJ2-7; D perhaps matches TRBD2 (5 bases). Germline CDR1 reads MDHEN; CDR2 reads SYDVKM. The V and J ends lost 3 bases and 3 bases respectively, with 21 bases between them. The CDR3 loop spans 17 amino acids. CDR3 in amino acids: CASSLSGLILGNYEQYF. DNA for the CDR3: TGTGCCAGCAGTTTGTCTGGACTCATACTAGGGAACTACGAGCAGTACTTC.

This chain uses TRBV6-5 with TRBJ2-1; perhaps TRBD1 as D (5 bases). The germline gives CDR1 MNHEY, CDR2 SVGAGI. The CDR3 is 16 amino acids. Trimming removed 0 bases from V and 2 bases from J, with 11 bases in between. The CDR3 reads CASSYSIRGPYNEQFF. The CDR3 DNA sequence: TGTGCCAGCAGTTACTCGATTAGGGGCCCCTACAATGAGCAGTTCTTC.

This chain links TRBV7-8 with TRBJ2-7; no definite D call. V dropped 4 bases and J dropped 4 bases, with 2 bases sitting between them. The CDR3 is made up of 10 amino acids. CDR1 is SGHVS, CDR2 FQNEAQ, per germline. The CDR3 nucleotides are TGTGCCAGCAGCTATTACGAGCAGTACTTC. This sequence encodes CASSYYEQYF.

The chain links TRBV6-4 to TRBJ1-5, with 7 positions matching TRBD1. Trimming removed 0 bases from V and 5 bases from J; junction bases left unmatched: 7. The CDR3 extends over 16 amino acids. The germline V gene has CDR1 MRHNA and CDR2 SNTAGT. CDR3 nucleotides: TGTGCCAGCAGTGACTCGACAGGGCGACGGGATCAGCCCCAGCATTTT. It encodes CASSDSTGRRDQPQHF.

The chain uses TRBV7-3 and TRBJ1-2; D ambiguous. With 6 bases removed from V and 7 bases from J, the gap between germline ends came to 15 bases. Germline loops: CDR1 SGHTA, CDR2 FQGTGA. The length of the CDR3 is 13 residues. The CDR3: CASSRIAGSGYTF. The CDR3 DNA follows: TGTGCCAGCAGTCGAATCGCGGGTAGTGGCTACACCTTC.

The rearrangement links TRBV6-5 to TRBJ1-5, with D unresolved. Germline-derived CDR1 and CDR2 are MNHEY and SVGAGI. The germline V and J ends were trimmed by 4 bases and 9 bases, with 13 bases remaining between them. The CDR3 has 13 residues. CDR3 region: CASSSDTARPQHF. In DNA form, the CDR3 reads TGTGCCAGCAGTTCCGACACCGCAAGGCCCCAGCATTTT.

The rearrangement uses TRBV4-3 and TRBJ2-7, with D uncertain. V was shortened by 0 bases and J by 2 bases, with 20 bases between the two germline ends. In germline, CDR1 is LGHNA, CDR2 YSLEER. The CDR3 has 18 residues. CDR3 DNA sequence: TGCGCCAGCAGCCAAGATAGAAATCACAGAACCTTCGCCTACGAGCAGTACTTC. This codes for CASSQDRNHRTFAYEQYF.

The chain employs TRBV30 and TRBJ2-7; 9 nucleotides line up with TRBD2. The germline CDR1 and CDR2 sequences are GTSNPN and SVGIG (reference sequence). This CDR3 is 16 amino acids long. J lost 6 bases, V lost 0 bases, and 12 bases had no gene match. CDR3 protein: CAWSVRGASGAFEQYV. The CDR3 DNA is TGTGCCTGGAGTGTAAGAGGAGCTAGCGGGGCCTTCGAGCAGTACGTC.

The chain uses TRBV4-1 and TRBJ2-7; 11 bases are a match to TRBD2. The CDR3 has 16 amino acids. V shed 1 base, J shed 1 base, and the junction held 3 bases outside the gene matches. Germline CDR1 reads MGHRA; CDR2 reads YSYEKL. CDR3 sequence reads: CASSQAGLAGSYEQYF. CDR3 bases: TGCGCCAGCAGCCAAGCTGGACTAGCGGGTTCCTACGAGCAGTACTTC.

This clone was detected only once. This chain connects TRBV19 to TRBJ2-1; D might be TRBD1 (6 bases). Trimming shortened V by 5 bases and J by 5 bases, and 16 bases separated the two germline ends. CDR3 length equals 15 residues. Germline values: CDR1 LNHDA, CDR2 SQIVND (reference sequence). The CDR3 DNA follows: TGTGCCAGTAGTCAAACAGGGTCAACTAACAATGAGCAGTTCTTC. This translates into CASSQTGSTNNEQFF.

The chain recombines TRBV19 with TRBJ1-5; D remains ambiguous. The CDR3 sequence is 16 residues long. The ends were cut back, 8 bases at V and 0 bases at J, with 17 bases in the middle. The V gene's germline CDR1 is LNHDA and CDR2 SQIVND (reference sequence). The DNA for the CDR3 is TGTGCCAGTGCACGCGCCACTGGCTATAGCAATCAGCCCCAGCATTTT. Residues: CASARATGYSNQPQHF.

The V call is TRBV13, the J call TRBJ2-3, with 8 bases matching TRBD1. V trimming: 8 bases; J trimming: 5 bases; junction bases outside the gene matches: 15. The CDR3 runs 16 residues. Germline assignment: CDR1 PRHDT and CDR2 FYEKMQ (reference sequence). Here the CDR3 reads CASVGPRQGLGDTQYF. Here the CDR3 DNA reads TGTGCCAGCGTTGGGCCCCGACAGGGGCTGGGAGATACGCAGTATTTT.

The CDR3, as DNA: TGTGCCAGCAGTTACTCGAACGGGAAATATTCACCCCTCCACTTT. This encodes CASSYSNGKYSPLHF. The chain combines TRBV6-5 with TRBJ1-6; no clear D gene. The germline V gene encodes CDR1 MNHEY and CDR2 SVGAGI. Trimming stripped 0 bases from V and 8 bases from J, with 11 bases between. The CDR3 spans 15 residues.

The J gene is TRBJ1-4, the V gene TRBV6-5, with unresolved D. Looked up from germline, CDR1 is MNHEY and CDR2 is SVGAGI. The CDR3 covers 12 residues. The V gene lost 2 bases and the J gene lost 8 bases, with 6 bases spanning the gap. DNA of the CDR3: TGTGCCAGCAGTTACGTAGGGGAAAAACTGTTTTTT. Translated: CASSYVGEKLFF.

The gene calls are TRBV19 and TRBJ2-1; D remains unclear. This CDR3 is built from 15 residues. V lost 6 bases to trimming and J lost 4 bases, with 16 bases between them. Germline CDR1 reads LNHDA; CDR2 reads SQIVND (reference sequence). This CDR3 is CASSQHTNPYNEQFF. Here the CDR3 DNA reads TGTGCCAGTAGCCAACATACGAACCCTTACAATGAGCAGTTCTTC.

This chain joins TRBV5-8 and TRBJ2-1; D is perhaps TRBD2 (5 bases). The germline V and J ends were trimmed by 0 bases and 0 bases, with 10 bases remaining between them. The CDR3 has 16 residues. CDR1 and CDR2 from the germline V gene are SGHTS and YDEGEE. CDR3 DNA: TGTGCCAGCAGCTTGGATCGGGGTGTCTCCTACAATGAGCAGTTCTTC. It encodes CASSLDRGVSYNEQFF.